These 11 T cell receptor beta chains were sequenced from one sample in a study of Ad26.COV2.S vaccination and SARS-CoV-2 variants. Treatment meaning: over 15 received Ad26.COV2.S at low or high dose, single or two shots; 5 received placebo; per-sample allocation not given. Sample collection was performed on day 63 after the first vaccine or placebo injection. Assay used: immunoSEQ multiplex PCR; TCRdb lists only in-frame clones, some missing. The profile covers over 400,000 clones, with 90% appearing a single time and roughly 3.9% taken by the ten largest. Sample: peripheral blood, taken in a trial of Ad26.COV2.S vaccine versus placebo. The receptors come from a person between 18 and 59 years old who received the Ad26.COV2.S COVID-19 vaccine or a placebo.

V and J are TRBV7-2 and TRBJ2-3; maybe TRBD2 (6 bases). The CDR3 spans 19 residues. CDR1 is SGHTA and CDR2 is FQGNSA in the germline V gene. With 1 base removed from V and 0 bases from J, the gap between germline ends came to 20 bases. As DNA, the CDR3 is TGTGCCAGCAGCTTAGGAGGTGGCGGGAACCGACCTAGCACAGATACGCAGTATTTT. Translation gives CASSLGGGGNRPSTDTQYF.

CDR3 sequence (DNA): TGTGCCAGCAGCCCCACTAGCGGAGTCTCCTACGAGCAGTACTTC. Translated: CASSPTSGVSYEQYF. This chain uses TRBV7-2 with TRBJ2-7; TRBD2 agrees at 8 bases. Germline CDR1 SGHTA, CDR2 FQGNSA. The CDR3 totals 15 residues. V gave up 5 bases and J gave up 0 bases; unmatched junction bases: 6.

The gene calls are TRBV10-3 and TRBJ1-1, with unresolved D. Germline lookup yields CDR1 ENHRY and CDR2 SYGVKD. The CDR3 extends over 12 amino acids. V lost 2 bases and J 5 bases, leaving 6 bases between the germline ends. This CDR3 reads CAISEGRTEAFF. Here the CDR3 DNA reads TGTGCCATCAGTGAGGGTAGAACTGAAGCTTTCTTT.

A remark on this clone: Other nucleotide sequences from this sample produce the same CDR3. The rearrangement links TRBV5-1 to TRBJ2-3, with D perhaps matching TRBD1 (6 bases). The CDR3 contains 14 residues. In germline, CDR1 is SGHRS, CDR2 YFSETQ. V was shortened by 0 bases and J by 6 bases, with 11 bases between the two germline ends. The CDR3 region has the DNA TGCGCCAGCAGCTTGGTCCAGGGGACGGATACGCAGTATTTT. Encoded protein: CASSLVQGTDTQYF. Full variable domain (missing parts from reference TRBV5-1 and TRBJ2-3): KAGVTQTPRYLIKTRGQQVTLSCSPISGHRSVSWYQQTPGQGLQFLFEYFSETQRNKGNFPGRFSGRQFSNSRSEMNVSTLELGDSALYLCASSLVQGTDTQYFGPGTRLTVL.

The V and J genes are TRBV5-6 and TRBJ2-7, with D unclear. V dropped 0 bases and J dropped 2 bases, with 12 bases sitting between them. Germline CDR1 and CDR2: SGHDT and YYEEEE. The CDR3 is 15 amino acids. Here the CDR3 DNA reads TGTGCCAGCAGCTTGGTTCTGCAACCCCCCTACGAGCAGTACTTC. Its translation: CASSLVLQPPYEQYF. The full variable domain, its missing parts supplied by reference TRBV5-6 and TRBJ2-7, is DAGVTQSPTHLIKTRGQQVTLRCSPKSGHDTVSWYQQALGQGPQFIFQYYEEEERQRGNFPDRFSGHQFPNYSSELNVNALLLGDSALYLCASSLVLQPPYEQYFGPGTRLTVT.

This clone showed up just a few times. The V and J genes are TRBV2 and TRBJ1-2; D gene uncertain. Germline V gene lookup returns CDR1 SNHLY and CDR2 FYNNEI. Trimming stripped 8 bases from V and 1 base from J, with 14 bases between. There are 14 residues in the CDR3. The DNA for the CDR3 is TGTGCCAGCTCTCCGGTTCGAAGTAACTATGGCTACACCTTC. This sequence encodes CASSPVRSNYGYTF.

V usage is TRBV2 and J usage is TRBJ2-7; 7 bases match TRBD1. The CDR3 runs 13 residues. Germline CDR1 is SNHLY and CDR2 is FYNNEI. V lost 7 bases and J lost 1; bases outside the gene matches: 4. This chain's CDR3 is CASIPTGSYEQYF. DNA for the CDR3: TGTGCCAGCATTCCGACAGGGTCCTACGAGCAGTACTTC.

The chain couples TRBV7-2 to TRBJ2-7, with TRBD1 matching 8 bases. CDR1 and CDR2 (germline): SGHTA, FQGNSA. The ends lost 4 bases at V and 3 bases at J; junction bases unmatched: 8. The CDR3 has 15 residues. The CDR3 reads CASSSTRGRFYEQYF. In DNA form, the CDR3 reads TGTGCCAGCAGCTCTACCAGGGGGCGCTTCTACGAGCAGTACTTC.

The rearrangement links TRBV11-1 to TRBJ2-7; TRBD1 matches 7 bases. Germline CDR1 reads SGHAT; CDR2 reads FQDESV (reference sequence). The CDR3 runs 14 residues. After removal of 5 bases from V and 7 bases from J, the junction contained 11 bases not matched to a gene. This chain's CDR3 is CASSPRDSAGEQYF. Here the CDR3 DNA reads TGTGCCAGCAGCCCCCGGGACAGCGCCGGGGAGCAGTACTTC.

CDR3: CASSSTLAYGARHYEQYF. In nucleotides, the CDR3 is TGTGCCAGCAGCTCAACCCTCGCATACGGTGCCAGACACTACGAGCAGTACTTC. The chain has TRBV11-2 and TRBJ2-7; no firm D call. Germline loops: CDR1 SGHAT, CDR2 FQNNGV. This CDR3 has 18 residues. Trimming removed 4 bases at V and 3 bases at J, with 25 bases between.

The chain employs TRBV7-6 and TRBJ2-7, with 7 positions matching TRBD2. This CDR3 contains 16 residues. Germline V lookup: CDR1 SGHVS, CDR2 FNYEAQ. V was clipped by 1 base and J by 2 bases; unmatched bases: 8. The CDR3 here is CASSLEASGRTYEQYF. CDR3 DNA sequence: TGTGCCAGCAGCTTAGAGGCTAGCGGTAGAACCTACGAGCAGTACTTC.